The 17 T cell receptor beta chains given below trace back to one sample, sequenced in a study of identifying expanded T cells in peripheral blood. Assay: immunoSEQ multiplex PCR; the TCRdb copy retains only in-frame clones and omits some. The table has around 85,000 clones, 70% to 90% seen once. Specimen: blood. These TCRs come from a person between 18 and 75 years old in good health.

This clone was found once. The gene calls are TRBV4-1 and TRBJ1-2; no reliable D call. Germline values: CDR1 MGHRA, CDR2 YSYEKL. The CDR3 is made up of 16 amino acids. The V end was cut by 3 bases, the J end by 3 bases, with 17 bases between. The CDR3 DNA is TGCGCCAGCAGCCAGACCCCGGGCCCTTCGGACTATGGCTACACCTTC. This codes for CASSQTPGPSDYGYTF.

The chain employs TRBV30 and TRBJ2-3; TRBD2 might be the D (6 bases). Trimming shortened V by 0 bases and J by 2 bases, and 9 bases separated the two germline ends. This CDR3 contains 14 residues. Germline lookup yields CDR1 GTSNPN and CDR2 SVGIG (reference sequence). The chain's CDR3 is CAWSVGGFTDTQYF. The CDR3 bases are TGTGCCTGGAGTGTTGGGGGGTTCACAGATACGCAGTATTTT.

The genes are TRBV4-2 and TRBJ1-1; D may be TRBD1 (6 bases). CDR3 length: 17 amino acids. Trimming stripped 1 base from V and 0 bases from J, with 15 bases between. Germline lookup yields CDR1 LGHNA and CDR2 YNFKEQ. The CDR3, as DNA: TGTGCCAGCAGCCAAGCAGCAACAGGGAAATTGAACACTGAAGCTTTCTTT. It is translated as CASSQAATGKLNTEAFF.

V and J are TRBV5-4 and TRBJ1-2; 9 bases align to TRBD1. V dropped 4 bases and J dropped 4; count of bases not matched to a gene: 8. Germline V gene sequence: CDR1 SGHNT, CDR2 YYREEE (reference sequence). This CDR3 comprises 15 residues. CDR3 coding DNA: TGTGCCAGCAGCGAATCACAGGGGGCCTCCTATGGCTACACCTTC. This sequence encodes CASSESQGASYGYTF.

This rearrangement joins TRBV2 to TRBJ1-5; 9 bases map to TRBD1. This CDR3 region has 16 residues. V trimming: 6 bases; J trimming: 7 bases; junction bases outside the gene matches: 13. The V gene's germline CDR1 is SNHLY and CDR2 FYNNEI. CDR3 DNA sequence: TGTGCCAGCAGACGAGACCGGGACAGGGAGGGACAGCCCCAGCATTTT. This sequence encodes CASRRDRDREGQPQHF.

The chain uses TRBV9 and TRBJ2-5, with D perhaps being TRBD1 or TRBD2 (5 bases each). Germline CDR1 SGDLS, CDR2 YYNGEE. The CDR3 extends over 15 amino acids. V was cut by 8 bases and J by 3 bases, with 20 bases left in between. As DNA, the CDR3 is TGTGCCAGTAAAAAAACGGGACGCGTAGAAGAGACCCAGTACTTC. Translated, it gives CASKKTGRVEETQYF.

The chain recombines TRBV5-4 with TRBJ2-1; D gene unclear. CDR1 SGHNT and CDR2 YYREEE come from the germline V gene (reference sequence). The V end lost 0 bases, the J end lost 1 base, and 8 bases lay between the germline ends. This CDR3 has 15 residues. The DNA of the CDR3 is TGTGCCAGCAGCTTGGCACCAGTTTCCTACAATGAGCAGTTCTTC. Translation gives CASSLAPVSYNEQFF.

The J gene is TRBJ2-3, the V gene TRBV11-2; tentatively, D is TRBD1 (6 bases). The germline CDR1 and CDR2 sequences are SGHAT and FQNNGV. The CDR3 length is 15 residues. Trimming removed 7 bases from V and 4 bases from J, with 18 bases in between. CDR3: CASTFDWGPADTQYF. DNA for the CDR3: TGTGCCAGCACCTTCGACTGGGGGCCGGCAGATACGCAGTATTTT.

V is TRBV27 and J is TRBJ2-5; weak D call: TRBD1 (6 bases). The CDR3 runs to 16 residues. In germline, CDR1 is MNHEY, CDR2 SMNVEV (reference sequence). The V and J ends lost 6 bases and 0 bases respectively, with 17 bases between them. The DNA for the CDR3 is TGTGCCAGCAGCCTCAGCCCCGGACAGTACCAAGAGACCCAGTACTTC. The encoded protein is CASSLSPGQYQETQYF.

The rearrangement links TRBV28 to TRBJ1-6; no definite D call. The CDR3 covers 14 residues. Germline CDR1 and CDR2: MDHEN and SYDVKM. Trimming removed 10 bases at V and 0 bases at J, with 10 bases between. This CDR3 reads CATLRSSYNSPLHF. The CDR3 DNA follows: TGTGCCACCCTGAGGAGCTCCTATAATTCACCCCTCCACTTT.

The V and J genes are TRBV11-2 and TRBJ1-1; D might be TRBD1 (6 bases). CDR1 is SGHAT and CDR2 is FQNNGV in the germline V gene. The CDR3 is 13 residues long. V lost 5 bases and J 5 bases, leaving 12 bases between the germline ends. The CDR3 nucleotides read TGTGCCAGCAGCCTTCTAAGGGGGACTGAAGCTTTCTTT. Translating gives CASSLLRGTEAFF.

V is TRBV27 and J is TRBJ1-6; D is possibly TRBD1 (6 bases). This CDR3 spans 14 amino acids. CDR1 and CDR2 from the germline V gene are MNHEY and SMNVEV (reference sequence). V was cut by 3 bases and J by 14 bases, with 17 bases left in between. CDR3 amino acids: CASSFWDTRRALHF. The CDR3 nucleotides read TGTGCCAGCAGTTTCTGGGACACCCGCCGGGCCCTCCACTTT.

The V call is TRBV27, the J call TRBJ2-5; D uncertain. Between the trimmed V and J ends, which lost 5 bases and 1 base, there was a span of 11 bases. The CDR3 contains 14 residues. Germline V lookup: CDR1 MNHEY, CDR2 SMNVEV (reference sequence). The DNA of the CDR3 is TGTGCCAGCAGTCTACGGGCGGTCCAAGAGACCCAGTACTTC. Protein sequence: CASSLRAVQETQYF.

The chain uses TRBV30 and TRBJ2-7, with TRBD1 matching 8 bases. Germline lookup yields CDR1 GTSNPN and CDR2 SVGIG (reference sequence). V was pared by 0 bases and J by 1 base, with 8 bases of the junction left unmatched. The length of the CDR3 is 16 residues. The CDR3: CAWSVRRGTGSYEQYF. The CDR3, as DNA: TGTGCCTGGAGTGTACGGAGGGGGACAGGTTCCTACGAGCAGTACTTC.

This clone was detected only once. The V and J genes are TRBV11-2 and TRBJ2-5, with 7 bases matching TRBD2. Germline trimming cut 5 bases from V and 5 bases from J; bases unmatched to any gene: 14. There are 16 residues in the CDR3. CDR1 is SGHAT and CDR2 is FQNNGV in the germline V gene. Here the CDR3 reads CASSMSLLARSETQYF. CDR3 nucleotides: TGTGCCAGCAGCATGTCCCTACTAGCGAGGTCCGAGACCCAGTACTTC.

J is TRBJ1-3 and V is TRBV19; D is uncertain. The CDR3 runs 12 residues. Germline assignment: CDR1 LNHDA and CDR2 SQIVND (reference sequence). V was clipped by 7 bases and J by 4 bases, with 8 bases between them. The CDR3 loop reads CASTMVGNTIYF. The CDR3 DNA is TGTGCCAGTACGATGGTCGGAAACACCATATATTTT.

J is TRBJ1-1 and V is TRBV6-6; D not resolved. Looked up from germline, CDR1 is MNHNY and CDR2 is SVGAGI (reference sequence). The CDR3 has 12 amino acids. Trimming left V 6 bases short and J 7 bases short, with 12 bases between. The CDR3 protein is CASSDDTGEAFF. In nucleotides, the CDR3 is TGTGCCAGCAGCGACGACACGGGTGAAGCTTTCTTT.